This TCR beta chain was sequenced in a study of graft-versus-host responses after intestinal transplantation. Across the study: Each patient got anti-thymocyte globulin induction, then tacrolimus and steroids for about 3 years. Study-level results: Researchers found peak circulating GvH clone levels linked to early post-transplant HvG declines. Among recipient marrow samples, GvH clones were found; some appeared first in ileum or blood. Allografts carried high graft-versus-host to host-versus-graft clonal ratios in patients having graft-donor T cell macrochimerism.

Libraries were prepared by immunoSEQ multiplex PCR; TCRdb keeps only in-frame clonotypes and omits some of them. The table has about 90,000 clones, about 93% seen once. A remark on this clone: What it recognizes is unknown.

CDR3 length: 13 amino acids. V was clipped by 3 bases and J by 3 bases, with 11 bases between them. Germline lookup yields CDR1 GTSNPN and CDR2 SVGIG (reference sequence). The receptor was isolated from a human donor who was the organ donor for an intestinal transplant. Material: unstimulated CD8+ T cells sorted from spleen or lymph node cells, obtained before transplant. This chain links TRBV30 with TRBJ1-1; D perhaps matches TRBD1 (5 bases). The CDR3 DNA reads as TGTGCCTGGAGGCCTGGGGGGGACACTGAAGCTTTCTTT. Amino acid sequence: CAWRPGGDTEAFF. The full variable domain, with the rest looked up from reference TRBV30 and TRBJ1-1, is SQTIHQWPATLVQPVGSPLSLECTVEGTSNPNLYWYRQAAGRGLQLLFYSVGIGQISSEVPQNLSASRPQDRQFILSSKKLLLSDSGFYLCAWRPGGDTEAFFGQGTRLTVV.